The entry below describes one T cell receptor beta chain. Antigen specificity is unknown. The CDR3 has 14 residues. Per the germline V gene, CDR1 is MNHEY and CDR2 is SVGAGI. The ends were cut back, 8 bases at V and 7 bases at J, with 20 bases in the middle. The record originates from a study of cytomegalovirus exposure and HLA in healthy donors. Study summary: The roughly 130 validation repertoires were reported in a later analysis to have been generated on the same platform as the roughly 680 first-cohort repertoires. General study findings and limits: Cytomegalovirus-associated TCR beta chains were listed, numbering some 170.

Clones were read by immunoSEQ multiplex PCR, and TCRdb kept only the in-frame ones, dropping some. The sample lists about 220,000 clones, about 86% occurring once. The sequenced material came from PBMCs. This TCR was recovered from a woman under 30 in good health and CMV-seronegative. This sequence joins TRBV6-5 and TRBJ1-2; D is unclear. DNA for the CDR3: TGTGCCAGCGGAATTTCAGAGGGAGGTTCTGGCTACACCTTC. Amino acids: CASGISEGGSGYTF.